The 8 T cell receptor beta chains below come from one sample, sequenced in a study of vaccination and CD4 T cells after COVID-19. No cognate antigen is known for these TCRs. Treatment noted: roughly 11-day PBMC culture with coronavirus spike peptide pools or control peptides (ViraFEST assay). Researchers used the Oncomine TCR Beta short-read assay to sequence DNA from cultured CD4+ T cells. TCRdb re-called the PCR reads through MiXCR, storing one row per CDR3 protein. The data hold around 19,000 distinct CDR3 sequences, with around 80% observed a single time. Sequences were derived from CD4+ T cells from blood, cultured in vitro, sampled after SARS-CoV-2 vaccination. The receptor source for this set is a human donor who received a COVID-19 vaccine.

The V call is TRBV7-2, the J call TRBJ1-2; perhaps TRBD1 as D (6 bases). This CDR3 is 16 amino acids long. V gave up 5 bases and J gave up 0 bases, with 16 bases separating them. In germline, CDR1 is SGHTA, CDR2 FQGNSA. CDR3 nucleotides: TGTGCCAGCAGCCAGCAGGGGAGGGGGGCTAACTATGGCTACACCTTC. It specifies CASSQQGRGANYGYTF.

The chain combines TRBV18 with TRBJ1-2; TRBD1 agrees at 10 bases. Germline CDR1 is KGHSH and CDR2 is LQKENI. The CDR3 loop spans 15 amino acids. V trimming: 3 bases; J trimming: 3 bases; junction bases outside the gene matches: 4. In nucleotides, the CDR3 is TGTGCCAGCTCACCTCTGGACAGGGGGGACTATGGCTACACCTTC. As protein: CASSPLDRGDYGYTF. The whole variable domain, remainder taken from reference TRBV18 and TRBJ1-2, is NAGVMQNPRHLVRRRGQEARLRCSPMKGHSHVYWYRQLPEEGLKFMVYLQKENIIDESGMPKERFSAEFPKEGPSILRIQQVVRGDSAAYFCASSPLDRGDYGYTFGSGTRLTVV.

The chain carries TRBV4-1 and TRBJ1-6; D possibly corresponds to TRBD1 (6 bases). The V end lost 0 bases, the J end lost 0 bases, and 12 bases lay between the germline ends. CDR1 is MGHRA, CDR2 YSYEKL, per germline. The CDR3 runs 18 residues. In DNA form, the CDR3 reads TGCGCCAGCAGCCAAGATGACAGGTCGAGCTCCTATAATTCACCCCTCCACTTT. It is translated as CASSQDDRSSSYNSPLHF.

The genes are TRBV14 and TRBJ2-7; 7 positions match TRBD1. CDR3 size: 14 residues. CDR1 is SGHDN, CDR2 FVKESK, per germline. Trimming at V came to 3 bases and at J to 1 base, leaving 3 bases not matched to a gene. The CDR3, as DNA: TGTGCCAGCAGCCACCGGACAGGTTCCTACGAGCAGTACTTC. Protein sequence: CASSHRTGSYEQYF.

V and J are TRBV20-1 and TRBJ1-5; D unresolved. Per the germline V gene, CDR1 is DFQATT and CDR2 is SNEGSKA (reference sequence). Trimming took off 3 bases at V and 4 bases at J, with 7 bases between the two ends. The CDR3 runs to 12 residues. The CDR3 nucleotides read TGCAGTGCTAGGGGCCAGAATCAGCCCCAGCATTTT. This translates into CSARGQNQPQHF.

This rearrangement joins TRBV24-1 to TRBJ2-2; D ambiguous. V was shortened by 4 bases and J by 7 bases, with 12 bases between the two germline ends. There are 14 residues in the CDR3. CDR1 and CDR2 (germline): KGHDR, SFDVKD. The CDR3 DNA follows: TGTGCCACCAGTGAACAGATCGTTGGCGGGGAGCTGTTTTTT. Translated: CATSEQIVGGELFF.

The chain links TRBV5-4 to TRBJ1-2; no clear D. The V gene's germline CDR1 is SGHNT and CDR2 YYREEE (reference sequence). V lost 2 bases and J 7 bases, leaving 9 bases between the germline ends. The CDR3 spans 12 residues. The CDR3 DNA is TGTGCCAGCAGCTTCCAAGGGCTTGGCTACACCTTC. It encodes CASSFQGLGYTF.

A note on this clonotype: One end of the junction is discordant with germline, which a read error may explain. The rearrangement uses TRBV5-3 and TRBJ1-3; TRBD1 might be the D (6 bases). TRBV5-3 is labeled an ORF, and its function is uncertain. The length of the CDR3 is 15 residues. In DNA, the CDR3 is TGTGCCAGCAGCTCCAGGGGAGGCTCTGGAAACACCATATATTTT. Translating gives CASSSRGGSGNTIYF.